Presented here are 32 T cell receptor beta chains from one specimen sequenced in a study of blood T cell repertoires in COVID-19. The protocol was immunoSEQ multiplex PCR, while the TCRdb copy is restricted to in-frame clones and leaves out a portion. The data contain approximately 180,000 clones, over 75% of them singletons. Material: peripheral blood. All receptors derive from a human donor with active or convalescent COVID-19. The donor label of this sample is uncertain.

The rearrangement uses TRBV7-3 and TRBJ2-3, with 8 bases fitting TRBD2. V lost 3 bases and J lost 3; bases outside the gene matches: 17. CDR3 length: 19 residues. Germline CDR1 and CDR2: SGHTA and FQGTGA. The CDR3 nucleotides are TGTGCCAGCAGCTTCCTCGGGATAGCGGGGCCCAGGAGAACAGATACGCAGTATTTT. It codes for CASSFLGIAGPRRTDTQYF. Filled out from reference TRBV7-3 and TRBJ2-3, the complete variable domain reads GAGVSQTPSNKVTEKGKYVELRCDPISGHTALYWYRQSLGQGPEFLIYFQGTGAADDSGLPNDRFFAVRPEGSVSTLKIQRTERGDSAVYLCASSFLGIAGPRRTDTQYFGPGTRLTVL.

The chain couples TRBV11-1 to TRBJ2-5; 8 nucleotides line up with TRBD2. V lost 5 bases to trimming and J lost 1 base; unmatched junction nucleotides: 9. This CDR3 has 16 residues. Germline V gene sequence: CDR1 SGHAT, CDR2 FQDESV (reference sequence). The CDR3 sequence: CASSPRAGATQETQYF. CDR3 nucleotide sequence: TGTGCCAGCAGCCCTAGAGCGGGAGCTACCCAAGAGACCCAGTACTTC.

This chain uses TRBV28 with TRBJ1-2; D might be TRBD1 (5 bases). This CDR3 contains 15 residues. Germline V CDR1 and CDR2: MDHEN, SYDVKM. V was cut by 3 bases and J by 2 bases, with 13 bases left in between. CDR3 sequence reads: CASSFGQGQNYGYTF. The CDR3 nucleotides are TGTGCCAGCAGTTTCGGGCAGGGTCAAAACTATGGCTACACCTTC.

The chain carries TRBV7-4 and TRBJ2-7; D gene uncertain. The CDR3 extends over 14 amino acids. The germline V gene encodes CDR1 SGHVT and CDR2 SQSDAQ. Trimming shortened V by 2 bases and J by 3 bases, and 11 bases separated the two germline ends. The CDR3 is CASSLSLVLYEQYF. CDR3 coding DNA: TGTGCCAGCAGCTTATCCCTAGTACTCTACGAGCAGTACTTC.

This clone appeared a few times. The chain combines TRBV10-3 with TRBJ1-2; 8 positions match TRBD1. V was clipped by 8 bases and J by 2 bases; unmatched bases: 13. CDR3 length: 16 residues. Germline loops: CDR1 ENHRY, CDR2 SYGVKD. Written as DNA, the CDR3 is TGTGCCATCTCTCCGGGACAGGATAGAAACAACTATGGCTACACCTTC. Its protein product is CAISPGQDRNNYGYTF.

The gene calls are TRBV27 and TRBJ2-7; TRBD1 matches at 7 bases. Germline V gene data show CDR1 as MNHEY and CDR2 as SMNVEV (reference sequence). J lost 2 bases, V lost 3 bases, and 4 bases had no gene match. The CDR3 spans 14 residues. The chain's CDR3 is CASSFWDRTYEQYF. The CDR3 DNA is TGTGCCAGCAGTTTTTGGGACAGAACCTACGAGCAGTACTTC.

The rearrangement links TRBV7-2 to TRBJ1-5; 11 nucleotides match TRBD1. Trimming cost V 5 bases and J 2 bases; bases outside gene matches: 5. CDR3 size: 16 residues. Germline values: CDR1 SGHTA, CDR2 FQGNSA. Here the CDR3 DNA reads TGTGCCAGCAGCCCTTGGACAGGGGGCGGCAATCAGCCCCAGCATTTT. This codes for CASSPWTGGGNQPQHF.

V and J are TRBV9 and TRBJ1-3; D unresolved. This CDR3 spans 12 amino acids. Trimming left V 0 bases short and J 7 bases short, with 5 bases between. The germline gives CDR1 SGDLS, CDR2 YYNGEE. The CDR3 here is CASSVGGNTIYF. The CDR3 nucleotides read TGTGCCAGCAGCGTAGGCGGCAACACCATATATTTT.

J is TRBJ2-7 and V is TRBV21-1; the table's D call, TRBD2, was not checked against the DNA. TRBV21-1 is a documented pseudogene. The CDR3 spans 17 residues. The DNA of the CDR3 is TGTGCCAGCGCGGGCGCGCCTTTTCTAGCCCTCTCCTACGAGCAGTACTTC. It codes for CASAGAPFLALSYEQYF.

This clone was seen once. A junction boundary mismatches the germline segment, possibly from a read error. The chain is built from TRBV7-3 and TRBJ2-1, with 9 bases matching TRBD2. The CDR3 length is 15 residues. Germline-derived CDR1 and CDR2 are SGHTA and FQGTGA. The CDR3: CAGSLGGGRAHEQFF. Here the CDR3 DNA reads TGTGCCGGCAGCTTAGGAGGCGGGAGGGCCCATGAGCAGTTCTTC.

The rearrangement joins TRBV7-2 to TRBJ2-5, with 7 bases identical to TRBD2. The V and J ends lost 1 base and 4 bases, in that order; junction bases with no gene match: 6. Germline CDR1 and CDR2: SGHTA and FQGNSA. The length of the CDR3 is 15 residues. CDR3 in amino acids: CASSLELAGRETQYF. Written as DNA, the CDR3 is TGTGCCAGCAGCTTAGAGTTAGCGGGCCGAGAGACCCAGTACTTC.

The chain uses TRBV4-1 and TRBJ1-1, with 9 bases identical to TRBD1. Germline V lookup: CDR1 MGHRA, CDR2 YSYEKL. V trimming: 4 bases; J trimming: 3 bases; junction bases outside the gene matches: 6. This CDR3 spans 15 amino acids. CDR3 nucleotides: TGCGCCAGCAGCCCGGGACAGGGCCCGGACACTGAAGCTTTCTTT. Protein sequence: CASSPGQGPDTEAFF.

The genes are TRBV19 and TRBJ2-6; 8 bases are a match to TRBD1. The CDR3 loop spans 15 amino acids. J gave up 0 bases and V 6 bases, and 1 base lay outside the gene matches. CDR1 is LNHDA, CDR2 SQIVND, per germline (reference sequence). The CDR3 loop reads CASRTGVSGANVLTF. The CDR3 DNA reads TGTGCCAGTAGGACAGGGGTCTCTGGGGCCAACGTCCTGACTTTC.

This sequence joins TRBV14 and TRBJ1-4; D gene ambiguous. The V gene's germline CDR1 is SGHDN and CDR2 FVKESK. This CDR3 has 13 residues. Trimming took 0 bases from V and 8 from J, leaving 7 bases between them. This CDR3 is CASSQDLREKLFF. CDR3 nucleotide sequence: TGTGCCAGCAGCCAAGACCTGAGGGAAAAACTGTTTTTT.

The CDR3 reads CASSFTKRTVFGNTGELFF. CDR3 in DNA: TGTGCCAGCAGCTTCACCAAGAGGACAGTTTTTGGTAACACCGGGGAGCTGTTTTTT. This sequence joins TRBV7-9 and TRBJ2-2, with D perhaps matching TRBD1 (6 bases). This CDR3 contains 19 residues. The germline CDR1 and CDR2 sequences are SEHNR and FQNEAQ (reference sequence). Trimming left V 3 bases short and J 2 bases short, with 22 bases between.

V gene TRBV19 combines with J gene TRBJ2-3; TRBD2 matches 8 bases. V dropped 5 bases and J dropped 2; count of bases not matched to a gene: 3. Germline-derived CDR1 and CDR2 are LNHDA and SQIVND (reference sequence). The CDR3 is 14 amino acids. Here the CDR3 reads CASSSAGVTDTQYF. In nucleotides, the CDR3 is TGTGCCAGTAGTTCAGCGGGGGTCACAGATACGCAGTATTTT.

This clone was detected a few times. The chain has TRBV5-4 and TRBJ1-6; 8 bases agree with TRBD1. Trimming removed 4 bases from V and 8 bases from J; junction bases left unmatched: 14. The CDR3 is 17 residues long. CDR1 SGHNT and CDR2 YYREEE come from the germline V gene (reference sequence). The CDR3 loop is CASSADRVGGIDSPLHF. The DNA of the CDR3 is TGTGCCAGCAGCGCGGACAGGGTAGGCGGCATTGATTCACCCCTCCACTTT.

The CDR3 here is CASSLVGGDSPLHF. The CDR3 nucleotides are TGCGCCAGCAGCTTGGTAGGGGGGGATTCACCCCTCCACTTT. The chain joins TRBV5-1 to TRBJ1-6, with D maybe TRBD1 (6 bases). Germline V CDR1 and CDR2: SGHRS, YFSETQ. The CDR3 totals 14 residues. V lost 0 bases and J lost 8, with 9 bases in between.

The chain employs TRBV9 and TRBJ2-1; TRBD2 matches at 9 bases. The CDR3 spans 13 residues. CDR1 SGDLS and CDR2 YYNGEE come from the germline V gene. V lost 3 bases and J lost 13; bases outside the gene matches: 8. CDR3: CASSGGLGTSQFF. The CDR3 bases are TGTGCCAGCAGCGGGGGCCTCGGGACTAGCCAGTTCTTC.

This clone was observed a few times. This chain links TRBV7-9 with TRBJ1-4; D not resolved. Germline V gene data show CDR1 as SEHNR and CDR2 as FQNEAQ (reference sequence). The CDR3 spans 16 residues. The V end lost 2 bases, the J end lost 4 bases, and 14 bases lay between the germline ends. CDR3 sequence reads: CASSLYWEEGNEKLFF. CDR3 DNA sequence: TGTGCCAGCAGCTTATACTGGGAAGAGGGTAATGAAAAACTGTTTTTT.

This clone was detected only once. The genes are TRBV2 and TRBJ2-7, with D maybe TRBD2 (7 bases). CDR1 is SNHLY, CDR2 FYNNEI, per germline. The CDR3 contains 13 residues. V lost 3 bases to trimming and J lost 6 bases, with 12 bases between them. Here the CDR3 reads CASSEWGGREQYF. The CDR3 DNA reads as TGTGCCAGCAGTGAGTGGGGGGGGCGCGAGCAGTACTTC.

This clone was detected only a few times. The gene calls are TRBV2 and TRBJ2-4; D is possibly TRBD1 (6 bases). This CDR3 contains 14 residues. Germline V gene data show CDR1 as SNHLY and CDR2 as FYNNEI. V lost 11 bases and J lost 2, with 16 bases in between. CDR3 in amino acids: CAGTRDTTKNIQYF. In DNA, the CDR3 is TGTGCCGGAACTCGGGACACAACCAAAAACATTCAGTACTTC.

This clone was detected once. J is TRBJ2-5 and V is TRBV7-9; 11 bases agree with TRBD1. Germline CDR1 is SEHNR and CDR2 is FQNEAQ (reference sequence). Trimming cost V 5 bases and J 5 bases; bases outside gene matches: 7. CDR3 length: 15 residues. The CDR3 DNA reads TGTGCCAGCAGCAACGGACAGGGGGCAGGGGAGACCCAGTACTTC. Residues: CASSNGQGAGETQYF.

This clone occurred a few times. The chain couples TRBV4-1 to TRBJ2-1, with D possibly matching TRBD1 (5 bases). Germline V gene data show CDR1 as MGHRA and CDR2 as YSYEKL. The CDR3 is 14 residues long. V was trimmed by 1 base and J by 4 bases, leaving 8 bases between them. Here the CDR3 reads CASSQVGLYNEQFF. In nucleotides, the CDR3 is TGCGCCAGCAGCCAAGTGGGGCTTTACAATGAGCAGTTCTTC.

There are a few counts of this clone. The same CDR3 can be traced to other DNA sequences in this sample. This chain joins TRBV2 and TRBJ1-5; D gene ambiguous. Germline V gives CDR1 SNHLY, CDR2 FYNNEI. CDR3 length: 12 amino acids. Trimming stripped 6 bases from V and 1 base from J, with 4 bases between. The CDR3 DNA follows: TGTGCCAGCAGCGAGAGCAATCAGCCCCAGCATTTT. It yields the protein CASSESNQPQHF.

V gene TRBV27 combines with J gene TRBJ1-1; D is perhaps TRBD1 (5 bases). The CDR3 covers 14 residues. Germline V lookup: CDR1 MNHEY, CDR2 SMNVEV (reference sequence). Trimming took off 5 bases at V and 6 bases at J, with 16 bases between the two ends. The CDR3 DNA reads as TGTGCCAGCAGTCCGACGCGGGGGGTTTCTGAAGCTTTCTTT. It encodes CASSPTRGVSEAFF.

This chain links TRBV12-5 with TRBJ2-1, with D unresolved. Germline-derived CDR1 and CDR2 are LGHNT and FRNRAP. CDR3 length: 11 residues. Trimming cost V 0 bases and J 9 bases, with 3 bases left between them. CDR3 amino acids: CASGLVSEQFF. Written as DNA, the CDR3 is TGTGCTAGTGGTTTGGTCAGTGAGCAGTTCTTC.

CDR3 amino acids: CASTLTGGGGYGYTF. The CDR3 region has the DNA TGTGCCAGCACCTTAACAGGGGGAGGAGGATATGGCTACACCTTC. This chain uses TRBV28 with TRBJ1-2; 8 bases line up with TRBD1. The junction had 12 bases not matched to a gene; V was cut back by 7 bases and J by 5 bases. The V gene's germline CDR1 is MDHEN and CDR2 SYDVKM. The CDR3 length is 15 residues.

This chain joins TRBV28 and TRBJ2-1, with unresolved D. CDR3 length equals 14 residues. The V and J ends lost 5 bases and 0 bases respectively, with 8 bases between them. Germline V gene sequence: CDR1 MDHEN, CDR2 SYDVKM. The CDR3 loop is CASSLSRSYNEQFF. DNA of the CDR3: TGTGCCAGCAGTCTCTCCCGCTCCTACAATGAGCAGTTCTTC. Full variable domain (missing parts from reference TRBV28 and TRBJ2-1): DVKVTQSSRYLVKRTGEKVFLECVQDMDHENMFWYRQDPGLGLRLIYFSYDVKMKEKGDIPEGYSVSREKKERFSLILESASTNQTSMYLCASSLSRSYNEQFFGPGTRLTVL.

This chain links TRBV2 with TRBJ2-2; TRBD1 agrees at 10 bases. Germline V gene lookup returns CDR1 SNHLY and CDR2 FYNNEI. The V and J ends lost 6 bases and 4 bases, in that order; junction bases with no gene match: 11. CDR3 length: 17 residues. The CDR3 DNA sequence: TGTGCCAGCAGGGTACGACAGGGGGCGCGCAGCACCGGGGAGCTGTTTTTT. Translation gives CASRVRQGARSTGELFF.

The chain combines TRBV12-3 or TRBV12-4 with TRBJ1-5; TRBD1 matches at 9 bases. The ends lost 5 bases at V and 7 bases at J; junction bases unmatched: 3. The CDR3 consists of 13 residues. CDR3 amino acids: CASSPDRGQPQHF. As DNA, the CDR3 is TGTGCCAGCAGTCCGGACAGGGGCCAGCCCCAGCATTTT.

This clone was picked up one time. The chain carries TRBV4-3 and TRBJ2-7; TRBD1 matches at 8 bases. The CDR3 extends over 15 amino acids. CDR1 is LGHNA and CDR2 is YSLEER in the germline V gene. The V segment lost 0 bases and the J segment 2 bases; nucleotides outside the gene matches: 3. The CDR3 coding sequence is TGCGCCAGCAGCCAAGAGGGACAGGAGGCCTACGAGCAGTACTTC. Its protein product is CASSQEGQEAYEQYF.